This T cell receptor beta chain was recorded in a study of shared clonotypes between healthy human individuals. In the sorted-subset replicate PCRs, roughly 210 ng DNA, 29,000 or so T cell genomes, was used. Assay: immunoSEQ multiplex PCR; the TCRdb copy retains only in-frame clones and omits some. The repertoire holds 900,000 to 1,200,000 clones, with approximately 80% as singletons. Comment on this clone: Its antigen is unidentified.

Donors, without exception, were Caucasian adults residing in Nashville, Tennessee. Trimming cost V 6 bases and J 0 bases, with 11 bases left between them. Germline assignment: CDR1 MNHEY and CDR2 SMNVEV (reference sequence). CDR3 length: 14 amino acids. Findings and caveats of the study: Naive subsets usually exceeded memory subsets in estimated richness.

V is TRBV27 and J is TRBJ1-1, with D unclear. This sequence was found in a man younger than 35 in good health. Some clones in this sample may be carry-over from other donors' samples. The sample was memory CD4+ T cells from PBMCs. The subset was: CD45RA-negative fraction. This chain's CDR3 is CASRSSWVNTEAFF. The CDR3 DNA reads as TGTGCCAGCAGAAGCTCTTGGGTGAACACTGAAGCTTTCTTT.